Sequencing of this T cell receptor beta chain was carried out in a study of CD8 T cells in ankylosing spondylitis. Study conclusions and caveats: With a CD8+ phenotype, disease-linked clones were relatively rare in peripheral blood. Prior work had noted some motif variants in reactive arthritis blood and synovial fluid. Clones linked to disease were reported to show significant enrichment in matched ankylosing spondylitis synovial fluid. Fewer than 10 highly homologous variants formed a TCR beta motif that appeared characteristic of ankylosing spondylitis blood.

About this clonotype itself: What it recognizes is unknown.

5'-RACE, quantitative and with molecular barcodes, yielded the TCR beta libraries. TCRdb recomputed calls from the 5' RACE reads with MiXCR, one row per CDR3 protein. The table shows roughly 670,000 distinct CDR3 sequences, with around 17% occurring only once. This CDR3 has 16 amino acids. After removal of 0 bases from V and 2 bases from J, the junction contained 2 bases not matched to a gene. Germline V CDR1 and CDR2: LGHNA, YSLEER. The clonotype was recovered from a male donor with ankylosing spondylitis. The genes are TRBV4-3 and TRBJ2-3; 10 bases fit TRBD2. The sample consisted of blood, either unsorted or a sorted T cell fraction (not recorded which). The CDR3 is CASSQETSGATDTQYF. The CDR3 nucleotides read TGCGCCAGCAGCCAAGAAACTAGCGGGGCCACAGATACGCAGTATTTT.